The 9 T cell receptor beta chains reported below all come from one sample, sequenced in a study of T cell responses to AZD1222 COVID-19 vaccine. Only in-frame clones appear in the TCRdb table, and some are missing; sequencing was by immunoSEQ multiplex PCR. In the table there are some 170,000 clones, around 90% of which are singletons. The sequencing used peripheral blood, collected 28 days after the second dose of the MenACWY control vaccine. These receptors all stem from an adult who received the MenACWY meningococcal vaccine as a control.

The rearrangement uses TRBV28 and TRBJ2-2, with 7 bases fitting TRBD2. There are 15 residues in the CDR3. CDR1 and CDR2 from the germline V gene are MDHEN and SYDVKM. Trimming removed 4 bases from V and 6 bases from J; junction bases left unmatched: 8. CDR3 DNA: TGTGCCAGCAGTTCCAGAAGCGGGAAGGCCGGGGAGCTGTTTTTT. Its translation: CASSSRSGKAGELFF. The full variable domain, completed using reference TRBV28 and TRBJ2-2, is DVKVTQSSRYLVKRTGEKVFLECVQDMDHENMFWYRQDPGLGLRLIYFSYDVKMKEKGDIPEGYSVSREKKERFSLILESASTNQTSMYLCASSSRSGKAGELFFGEGSRLTVL.

This clone was observed a single time. Other nucleotide sequences in the sample specify the same CDR3. The gene calls are TRBV20-1 and TRBJ1-1, with D unclear. The CDR3 loop spans 11 amino acids. Trimming cost V 3 bases and J 1 base, with 3 bases left between them. Germline V CDR1 and CDR2: DFQATT, SNEGSKA (reference sequence). CDR3 sequence: CSARENTEAFF. CDR3 sequence (DNA): TGCAGTGCTAGGGAGAACACTGAAGCTTTCTTT.

The chain couples TRBV4-1 to TRBJ1-4; the match to TRBD1 covers 7 bases. CDR1 is MGHRA and CDR2 is YSYEKL in the germline V gene. Losses at the gene ends were 5 bases for V and 3 bases for J; bases not matched to a gene: 12. The CDR3 loop spans 17 amino acids. The CDR3 DNA reads as TGCGCCAGCAGCATCCGGGACAGATCCATTTCTAATGAAAAACTGTTTTTT. Its protein product is CASSIRDRSISNEKLFF.

This clone was counted a single time. CDR3 sequence (DNA): TGTGCCAGCAGTGACCAGGGTAAGACTGAAGCTTTCTTT. Its protein product is CASSDQGKTEAFF. The gene calls are TRBV25-1 and TRBJ1-1; a possible D gene is TRBD1 (5 bases). The ends were cut back, 3 bases at V and 5 bases at J, with 10 bases in the middle. This CDR3 contains 13 residues. The germline V gene has CDR1 MGHDK and CDR2 SYGVNS.

This clone occurred once. The chain uses TRBV7-2 and TRBJ1-6, with TRBD1 matching 10 bases. The CDR3 is 14 residues long. J gave up 8 bases and V 5 bases, and 3 bases lay outside the gene matches. Germline V CDR1 and CDR2: SGHTA, FQGNSA. CDR3 in DNA: TGTGCCAGCAGCAGGGGACAGGGGCATTCACCCCTCCACTTT. Protein: CASSRGQGHSPLHF.

This clone was observed once. The V gene is TRBV7-3, the J gene TRBJ1-1; no clear D gene. The CDR3 contains 14 residues. Germline V gene data show CDR1 as SGHTA and CDR2 as FQGTGA. V shed 4 bases and J shed 4 bases, with 13 bases lying between them. The chain's CDR3 is CASSSTNDATEAFF. CDR3 in DNA: TGTGCCAGCAGCTCTACCAATGATGCCACTGAAGCTTTCTTT.

The chain uses TRBV19 and TRBJ2-3; unclear D gene. The V end lost 0 bases, the J end lost 4 bases, and 5 bases lay between the germline ends. CDR3 length: 13 amino acids. CDR1 is LNHDA and CDR2 is SQIVND in the germline V gene (reference sequence). In DNA, the CDR3 is TGTGCCAGTAGTATAGATCTACCAGATACGCAGTATTTT. Translation: CASSIDLPDTQYF.

This clone was counted a single time. The CDR3 nucleotides are TGCGCCAGCAGCCAAAGTCTAGGGGGGGCTTCCTACGAGCAGTACTTC. It is translated as CASSQSLGGASYEQYF. This sequence joins TRBV4-3 and TRBJ2-7; D is perhaps TRBD2 (7 bases). Germline values: CDR1 LGHNA, CDR2 YSLEER. V was clipped by 2 bases and J by 1 base, with 15 bases between them. The CDR3 contains 16 residues.

The gene calls are TRBV6-2 or TRBV6-3 and TRBJ1-2, with D hard to call. The CDR3 spans 13 residues. Germline loops: CDR1 MNHEY, CDR2 SVGEGT. The V end lost 2 bases, the J end lost 2 bases, and 6 bases lay between the germline ends. The CDR3 reads CASSYKGNYGYTF. CDR3 coding DNA: TGTGCCAGCAGTTACAAGGGAAACTATGGCTACACCTTC.